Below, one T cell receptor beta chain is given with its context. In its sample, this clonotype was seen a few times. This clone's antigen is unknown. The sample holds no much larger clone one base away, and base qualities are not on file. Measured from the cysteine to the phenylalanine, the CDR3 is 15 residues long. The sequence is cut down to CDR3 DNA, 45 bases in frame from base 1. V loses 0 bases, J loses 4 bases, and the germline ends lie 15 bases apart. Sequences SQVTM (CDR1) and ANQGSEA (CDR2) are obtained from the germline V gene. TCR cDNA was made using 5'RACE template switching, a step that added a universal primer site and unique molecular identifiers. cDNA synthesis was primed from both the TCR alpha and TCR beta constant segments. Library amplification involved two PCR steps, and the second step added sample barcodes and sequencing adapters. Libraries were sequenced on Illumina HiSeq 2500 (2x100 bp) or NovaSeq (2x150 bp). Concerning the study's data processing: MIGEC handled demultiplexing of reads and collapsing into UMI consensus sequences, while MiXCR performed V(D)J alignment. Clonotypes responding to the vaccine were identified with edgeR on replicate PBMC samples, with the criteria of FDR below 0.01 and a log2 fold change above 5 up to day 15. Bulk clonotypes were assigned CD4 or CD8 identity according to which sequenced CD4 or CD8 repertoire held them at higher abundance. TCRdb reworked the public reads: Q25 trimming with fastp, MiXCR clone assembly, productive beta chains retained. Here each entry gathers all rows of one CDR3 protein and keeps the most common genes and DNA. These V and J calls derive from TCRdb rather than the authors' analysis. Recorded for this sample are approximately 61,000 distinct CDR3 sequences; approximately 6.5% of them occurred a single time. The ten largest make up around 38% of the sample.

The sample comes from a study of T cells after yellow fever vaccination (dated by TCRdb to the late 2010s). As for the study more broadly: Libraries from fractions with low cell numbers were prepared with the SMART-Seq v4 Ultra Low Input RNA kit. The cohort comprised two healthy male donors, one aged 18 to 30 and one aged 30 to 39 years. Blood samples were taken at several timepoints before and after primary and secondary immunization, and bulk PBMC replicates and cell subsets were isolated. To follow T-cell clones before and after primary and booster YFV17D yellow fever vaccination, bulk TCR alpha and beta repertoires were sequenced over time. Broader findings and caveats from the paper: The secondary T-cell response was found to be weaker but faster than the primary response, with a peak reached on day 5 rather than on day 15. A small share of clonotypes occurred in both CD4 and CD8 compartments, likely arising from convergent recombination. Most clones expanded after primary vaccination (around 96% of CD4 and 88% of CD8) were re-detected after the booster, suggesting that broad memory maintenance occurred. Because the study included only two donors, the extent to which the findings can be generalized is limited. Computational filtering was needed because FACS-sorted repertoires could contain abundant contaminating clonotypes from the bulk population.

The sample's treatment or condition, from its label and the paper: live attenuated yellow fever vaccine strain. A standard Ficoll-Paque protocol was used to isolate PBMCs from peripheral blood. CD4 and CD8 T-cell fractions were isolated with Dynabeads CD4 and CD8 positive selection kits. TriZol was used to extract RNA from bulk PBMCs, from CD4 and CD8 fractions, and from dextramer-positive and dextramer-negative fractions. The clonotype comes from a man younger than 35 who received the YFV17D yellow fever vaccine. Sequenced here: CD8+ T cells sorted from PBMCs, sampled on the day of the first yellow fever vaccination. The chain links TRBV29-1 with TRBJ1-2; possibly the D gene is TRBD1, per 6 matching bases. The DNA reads TGCAGCGTTGAAGATCCTTACAGGGCCCCCTATGGCTACACCTTC. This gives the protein CSVEDPYRAPYGYTF.